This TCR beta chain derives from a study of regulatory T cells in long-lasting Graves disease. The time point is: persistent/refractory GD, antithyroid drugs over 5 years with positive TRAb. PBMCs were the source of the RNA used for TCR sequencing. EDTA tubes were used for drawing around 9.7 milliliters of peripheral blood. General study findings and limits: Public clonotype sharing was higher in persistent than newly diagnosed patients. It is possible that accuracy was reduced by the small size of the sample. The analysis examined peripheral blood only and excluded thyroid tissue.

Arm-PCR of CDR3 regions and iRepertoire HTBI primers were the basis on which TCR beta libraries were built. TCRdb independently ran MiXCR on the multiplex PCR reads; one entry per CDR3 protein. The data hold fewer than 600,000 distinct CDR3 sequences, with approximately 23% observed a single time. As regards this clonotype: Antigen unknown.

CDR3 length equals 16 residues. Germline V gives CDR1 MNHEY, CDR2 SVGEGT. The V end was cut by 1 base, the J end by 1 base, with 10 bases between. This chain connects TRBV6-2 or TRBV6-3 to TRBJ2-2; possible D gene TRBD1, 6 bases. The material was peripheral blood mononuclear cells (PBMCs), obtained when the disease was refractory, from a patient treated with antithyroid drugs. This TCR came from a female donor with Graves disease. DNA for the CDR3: TGTGCCAGCAGTTACTTGGGACATTTGAACACCGGGGAGCTGTTTTTT. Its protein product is CASSYLGHLNTGELFF.